The rows below give T cell receptor beta chains drawn from one sample of a study of T cell responses to AZD1222 COVID-19 vaccine. The repertoire was sequenced with immunoSEQ multiplex PCR; TCRdb's copy has only in-frame clones and lacks some. The data hold about 77,000 clones, with roughly nine tenths observed a single time. The source material was peripheral blood, sampled 28 days after the second AZD1222 dose. All receptors come from an adult who received the AZD1222 COVID-19 vaccine. Each CDR3 is given with its conserved first and last residue. The D gene is left open where the match is weak. Not every row has a clone size; where given, it reads once, few, many or a size class.

j_gene: TRBJ2-3; v_gene: TRBV29-1; abundance: NA; d_gene: NA; CDR3aa: CSVDQATDTQYF; CDR3nt: TGCAGCGTTGATCAAGCTACAGATACGCAGTATTTT
j_gene: TRBJ2-3; v_gene: TRBV4-3; abundance: few; d_gene: TRBD2; CDR3aa: CASSPNPTSGSADTQYF; CDR3nt: TGCGCCAGCAGCCCCAACCCCACTAGCGGGAGTGCAGATACGCAGTATTTT
j_gene: TRBJ2-1; v_gene: TRBV3-1/TRBV3-2; abundance: NA; d_gene: TRBD2; CDR3aa: CASSQDAGGPPNEQFF; CDR3nt: TGTGCCAGCAGCCAAGACGCGGGAGGGCCTCCCAATGAGCAGTTCTTC
j_gene: TRBJ2-7; v_gene: TRBV28; abundance: hyperexpanded; d_gene: TRBD1; CDR3aa: CASSYHRGPYEQYF; CDR3nt: TGTGCCAGCAGTTATCACAGGGGGCCCTACGAGCAGTACTTC
j_gene: TRBJ1-5; v_gene: TRBV19; abundance: NA; d_gene: NA; CDR3aa: CASSPSTQVSNQPQHF; CDR3nt: TGTGCCAGTAGTCCTTCCACACAGGTGAGCAATCAGCCCCAGCATTTT
j_gene: TRBJ2-6; v_gene: TRBV29-1; abundance: NA; d_gene: NA; CDR3aa: CSVAQSSGANVLTF; CDR3nt: TGCAGCGTTGCCCAAAGCTCTGGGGCCAACGTCCTGACTTTC
j_gene: TRBJ1-2; v_gene: TRBV7-9; abundance: NA; d_gene: NA; CDR3aa: CASSLVGFVAPNYGYTF; CDR3nt: TGTGCCAGCAGCTTAGTTGGCTTTGTTGCACCAAACTATGGCTACACCTTC
j_gene: TRBJ1-2; v_gene: TRBV29-1; abundance: NA; d_gene: NA; CDR3aa: CSVGGSRFYTF; CDR3nt: TGCAGCGTTGGGGGGAGCCGTTTCTACACCTTC
j_gene: TRBJ2-5; v_gene: TRBV6-5; abundance: NA; d_gene: TRBD2; CDR3aa: CASTPTGLAGDEDF; CDR3nt: TGTGCCAGCACACCAACAGGACTAGCGGGAGATGAGGACTTC
j_gene: TRBJ1-1; v_gene: TRBV19; abundance: NA; d_gene: NA; CDR3aa: CASSGQTENTEAFF; CDR3nt: TGTGCCAGTAGTGGCCAGACGGAGAACACTGAAGCTTTCTTT
j_gene: TRBJ1-3; v_gene: TRBV3-1/TRBV3-2; abundance: NA; d_gene: NA; CDR3aa: CASSPGEVKKLAAGNTIYF; CDR3nt: TGTGCCAGCAGTCCCGGGGAGGTAAAAAAGCTAGCTGCTGGAAACACCATATATTTT
j_gene: TRBJ1-2; v_gene: TRBV19; abundance: NA; d_gene: NA; CDR3aa: CASNTGRVYGYTF; CDR3nt: TGTGCCAGTAACACAGGGAGGGTTTATGGCTACACCTTC
j_gene: TRBJ2-1; v_gene: TRBV5-1; abundance: NA; d_gene: NA; CDR3aa: CASILEWSPYNEQFF; CDR3nt: TGCGCCAGCATCCTAGAATGGTCCCCCTACAATGAGCAGTTCTTC
j_gene: TRBJ2-1; v_gene: TRBV11-1; abundance: NA; d_gene: NA; CDR3aa: CASSLGVGASYNEQFF; CDR3nt: TGTGCCAGCAGTCTAGGGGTAGGGGCGTCCTACAATGAGCAGTTCTTC
j_gene: TRBJ2-7; v_gene: TRBV29-1; abundance: NA; d_gene: NA; CDR3aa: CSVLPAGTYEQYF; CDR3nt: TGCAGCGTTCTTCCGGCAGGGACCTACGAGCAGTACTTC
j_gene: TRBJ1-6; v_gene: TRBV5-4; abundance: NA; d_gene: TRBD1; CDR3aa: CASSLAGGDYNSPLHF; CDR3nt: TGTGCCAGCAGCTTGGCAGGGGGGGACTATAATTCACCCCTCCACTTT
j_gene: TRBJ2-5; v_gene: TRBV15; abundance: once; d_gene: TRBD2; CDR3aa: CATSIPGTSQETQYF; CDR3nt: TGTGCCACCAGCATTCCCGGGACTAGCCAAGAGACCCAGTACTTC
j_gene: TRBJ1-6; v_gene: TRBV11-1; abundance: NA; d_gene: NA; CDR3aa: CASSLTGLDNSPLHF; CDR3nt: TGTGCCAGCAGCCTTACAGGTTTGGATAATTCACCCCTCCACTTT
j_gene: TRBJ2-2; v_gene: TRBV10-3; abundance: NA; d_gene: NA; CDR3aa: CAISVGLTLNTGELFF; CDR3nt: TGTGCCATCAGTGTAGGACTTACCCTCAACACCGGGGAGCTGTTTTTT
j_gene: TRBJ2-7; v_gene: TRBV7-6; abundance: NA; d_gene: NA; CDR3aa: CASSLADFPYEQYF; CDR3nt: TGTGCCAGCAGCTTAGCGGACTTCCCCTACGAGCAGTACTTC
j_gene: TRBJ1-2; v_gene: TRBV18; abundance: NA; d_gene: NA; CDR3aa: CASSLREEWNYGYTF; CDR3nt: TGTGCCAGCTCACTAAGGGAAGAGTGGAACTATGGCTACACCTTC
j_gene: TRBJ1-1; v_gene: TRBV4-2; abundance: NA; d_gene: NA; CDR3aa: CASSQGTGSMNTEAFF; CDR3nt: TGTGCCAGCAGCCAAGGTACGGGGTCGATGAACACTGAAGCTTTCTTT